These 27 T cell receptor beta chains were all obtained from the same sample, sequenced in a study of post-analysis software for immune sequencing data. Prepared libraries of TCR beta cDNA carried unique molecular identifiers. TCRdb re-derived calls from the PCR reads in MiXCR, one entry per CDR3 protein. Of almost 700,000 distinct CDR3 sequences in the sample, around 60% were seen once. General study findings and limits: Compared with controls, patients had more of five or six TRBV segments, including TRBV5-6, TRBV5-1 and TRBV20-1.

These TCRs are of unknown antigen specificity. Sequenced input: blood. The origin of the receptors is a girl aged 2-10 years with multiple sclerosis.

The chain employs TRBV4-2 and TRBJ2-5; D is undetermined. The CDR3 extends over 16 amino acids. Germline V lookup: CDR1 LGHNA, CDR2 YNFKEQ. Trimming removed 0 bases at V and 7 bases at J, with 18 bases between. In DNA form, the CDR3 reads TGTGCCAGCAGCCAAGATCGGTCTATCCGAAAGACGACCCAGTACTTC. It encodes CASSQDRSIRKTTQYF.

This clonotype was counted once. This chain uses TRBV27 with TRBJ2-3; 16 positions match TRBD2. Germline V lookup: CDR1 MNHEY, CDR2 SMNVEV (reference sequence). The V segment lost 6 bases and the J segment 1 base; nucleotides outside the gene matches: 7. The CDR3 runs to 18 residues. The DNA for the CDR3 is TGTGCCAGCAGCCTCGGGACTAGCGGGGGGGCCGGCACAGATACGCAGTATTTT. The encoded protein is CASSLGTSGGAGTDTQYF.

The chain employs TRBV6-6 and TRBJ2-3; D not certain. The CDR3 contains 14 residues. The V end lost 6 bases, the J end lost 6 bases, and 16 bases lay between the germline ends. Germline assignment: CDR1 MNHNY and CDR2 SVGAGI (reference sequence). CDR3 bases: TGTGCCAGCAGCCCCCCTATGGCCGCGGATACGCAGTATTTT. As protein: CASSPPMAADTQYF.

This chain connects TRBV7-9 to TRBJ2-5; TRBD2 might be the D (5 bases). The CDR3 runs 14 residues. Per the germline V gene, CDR1 is SEHNR and CDR2 is FQNEAQ (reference sequence). V dropped 3 bases and J dropped 4 bases, with 12 bases sitting between them. The CDR3 is CASSFREGLETQYF. CDR3 nucleotide sequence: TGTGCCAGCAGCTTCCGCGAGGGCTTAGAGACCCAGTACTTC.

The chain combines TRBV5-8 with TRBJ2-3; 7 bases map to TRBD2. Unmatched junction bases numbered 6, after V lost 4 bases and J lost 4 bases. From germline, CDR1 is SGHTS and CDR2 YDEGEE. The CDR3 spans 14 residues. CDR3 amino acids: CASSLSGFADTQYF. Written as DNA, the CDR3 is TGTGCCAGCAGCCTTAGCGGGTTTGCAGATACGCAGTATTTT. The entire variable domain, with the rest obtained from reference TRBV5-8 and TRBJ2-3, is as follows: EAGVTQSPTHLIKTRGQQATLRCSPISGHTSVYWYQQALGLGLQFLLWYDEGEERNRGNFPPRFSGRQFPNYSSELNVNALELEDSALYLCASSLSGFADTQYFGPGTRLTVL.

This sequence joins TRBV20-1 and TRBJ2-7; the match to TRBD2 covers 8 bases. This CDR3 has 13 amino acids. Germline CDR1 and CDR2: DFQATT and SNEGSKA (reference sequence). Trimming at V came to 6 bases and at J to 3 bases, leaving 7 bases not matched to a gene. CDR3 amino acids: CSAPRTSYYEQYF. The CDR3 DNA follows: TGCAGTGCGCCTCGGACTAGCTACTACGAGCAGTACTTC.

The chain couples TRBV3-1 to TRBJ2-1; TRBD2 matches at 9 bases. The CDR3 sequence is 14 residues long. V lost 1 base, J lost 9 bases, and 4 bases stayed unmatched. Germline CDR1 and CDR2: LGHDT and YNNKEL (reference sequence). The CDR3, as DNA: TGTGCCAGCAGCCAAGTAGCGGGAGAGGTTGAGCAGTTCTTC. Translating it yields CASSQVAGEVEQFF.

The gene calls are TRBV5-1 and TRBJ2-7, with D perhaps being TRBD1 or TRBD2 (5 bases each). CDR3 length: 12 amino acids. The V gene's germline CDR1 is SGHRS and CDR2 YFSETQ. With 0 bases removed from V and 6 bases from J, the gap between germline ends came to 7 bases. CDR3 DNA sequence: TGCGCCAGCAGCTTGGAGGGGACCGAGCAGTACTTC. This sequence encodes CASSLEGTEQYF.

This clonotype was recorded only once. The chain joins TRBV11-3 to TRBJ2-7, with 7 bases that match TRBD2. The CDR3 has 14 amino acids. V lost 4 bases, J lost 5 bases, and 8 bases stayed unmatched. CDR1 is SGHNT, CDR2 YENEEA, per germline. CDR3 in DNA: TGTGCCAGCAGCTCCATCGGGGGGACTAACGAGCAGTACTTC. Protein: CASSSIGGTNEQYF.

This clonotype has more than one count but fewer than ten. CDR3 loop: CASSTTGGVNYGYTF. The CDR3, as DNA: TGTGCCAGCAGCACGACAGGGGGGGTCAACTATGGCTACACCTTC. The V gene is TRBV21-1, the J gene TRBJ1-2; whether TRBD1, the table's D call, matches the DNA was not checked. TRBV21-1 is given as a pseudogene. The CDR3 is made up of 15 amino acids.

The rearrangement uses TRBV15 and TRBJ2-1; D tentatively fits TRBD1 or TRBD2 (6 bases each). This CDR3 has 17 residues. Trimming cost V 0 bases and J 4 bases, with 16 bases left between them. Germline V gives CDR1 LNHNV, CDR2 YYDKDF (reference sequence). CDR3 nucleotides: TGTGCCACCAGCAGAGATCGCGGGACATCACCTTACAATGAGCAGTTCTTC. This encodes CATSRDRGTSPYNEQFF.

A few counts support this clonotype. The chain joins TRBV24-1 to TRBJ1-2, with D uncertain. Trimming removed 4 bases at V and 2 bases at J, with 10 bases between. CDR1 is KGHDR, CDR2 SFDVKD, per germline. CDR3 length equals 14 residues. The CDR3 reads CATSDPAANYGYTF. The DNA for the CDR3 is TGTGCCACCAGTGACCCTGCGGCGAACTATGGCTACACCTTC.

The chain carries TRBV12-3 or TRBV12-4 and TRBJ1-2; D gene uncertain. The CDR3 runs 9 residues. V was shortened by 7 bases and J by 7 bases, with 4 bases between the two germline ends. The CDR3 reads CASTPGYTF. The CDR3 bases are TGTGCCAGCACCCCTGGCTACACCTTC.

This CDR3 reads CASADRTGSHEQYF. The DNA for the CDR3 is TGCGCCAGCGCGGACCGGACAGGGTCCCACGAGCAGTACTTC. V is TRBV5-1 and J is TRBJ2-7, with 8 bases that match TRBD1. The CDR3 covers 14 residues. Germline trimming cut 7 bases from V and 5 bases from J; bases unmatched to any gene: 11. Germline V gene sequence: CDR1 SGHRS, CDR2 YFSETQ.

The chain has TRBV7-2 and TRBJ2-1, with D possibly matching TRBD1 (6 bases). The V gene's germline CDR1 is SGHTA and CDR2 FQGNSA. The CDR3 extends over 15 amino acids. V was pared by 3 bases and J by 3 bases, with 12 bases between. The chain's CDR3 is CASSFRQGIYNEQFF. The CDR3 DNA sequence: TGTGCCAGCAGCTTTCGGCAGGGGATCTACAATGAGCAGTTCTTC.

V is TRBV20-1 and J is TRBJ2-3, with unresolved D. The CDR3 extends over 13 amino acids. Deletions cut 4 bases from V and 4 bases from J, with 12 bases between. Germline CDR1 reads DFQATT; CDR2 reads SNEGSKA (reference sequence). The CDR3 spells CSATIRASDTQYF. In DNA, the CDR3 is TGCAGTGCTACTATACGCGCCTCAGATACGCAGTATTTT.

Details on this clonotype: The junction differs from germline at one of its ends, possibly a read error. The gene calls are TRBV7-8 and TRBJ1-1; D remains ambiguous. The CDR3 sequence is 14 residues long. Germline CDR1 reads SGHVS; CDR2 reads FQNEAQ. This CDR3 reads CASTSEGVYTEAFF. The CDR3 DNA reads as TGCGCCAGCACCTCGGAGGGAGTTTACACTGAAGCTTTCTTT.

On this clonotype itself: The limits of the CDR3 on the DNA are not certain, so only TCRdb's listed CDR3 is given. V gene TRBV29-1 combines with J gene TRBJ1-2; the table's TRBD1 call for D was not verified on the DNA. Germline CDR1 and CDR2: SQVTM and ANQGSEA. Including both end residues, the CDR3 is 14 amino acids long. The CDR3 spells CSVTDRAGGYGCTF.

The chain recombines TRBV12-5 with TRBJ1-2; 8 bases are shared with TRBD1. This CDR3 has 14 amino acids. CDR1 and CDR2 from the germline V gene are LGHNT and FRNRAP. Trimming took 0 bases from V and 4 from J; bases not matched to a gene: 1. DNA of the CDR3: TGTGCTAGTGGTTTGGTAACAGGGGGCTATGGCTACACCTTC. Protein product: CASGLVTGGYGYTF.

This clonotype was detected a few times. The rearrangement joins TRBV29-1 to TRBJ1-2; no definite D call. V shed 3 bases and J shed 6 bases, with 2 bases lying between them. The CDR3 is made up of 9 amino acids. Germline V gene data show CDR1 as SQVTM and CDR2 as ANQGSEA. For the CDR3, the DNA is TGCAGCGTTGATGATGGCTACACCTTC. Its translation is CSVDDGYTF.

This clonotype was counted once. This chain connects TRBV7-2 to TRBJ2-7, with a weak D call TRBD1 (6 bases). The germline V and J ends were trimmed by 5 bases and 5 bases, with 13 bases remaining between them. The CDR3 consists of 13 residues. CDR1 is SGHTA and CDR2 is FQGNSA in the germline V gene. The CDR3 coding sequence is TGTGCCAGCAGCCGACCAACAGGGAACGAGCAGTACTTC. Translated, it gives CASSRPTGNEQYF.

The rearrangement joins TRBV12-3 or TRBV12-4 to TRBJ1-1; 10 nucleotides align to TRBD1. This CDR3 region has 17 residues. V was pared by 5 bases and J by 1 base, with 10 bases of the junction left unmatched. CDR3 coding DNA: TGTGCCAGCAGTCGTTACCCCGGGACAGGGGCGAACACTGAAGCTTTCTTT. It codes for CASSRYPGTGANTEAFF.

This clonotype was seen more than once but under ten times. This chain joins TRBV29-1 and TRBJ2-1, with D possibly being TRBD1 (6 bases). The V gene lost 1 base and the J gene lost 9 bases, with 13 bases spanning the gap. The CDR3 spans 13 residues. CDR1 and CDR2 (germline): SQVTM, ANQGSEA. The CDR3, as DNA: TGCAGCGTTGAAGGTCACAGGGAGAGTGAGCAGTTCTTC. Amino acid sequence: CSVEGHRESEQFF.

This clonotype was seen only once. V and J are TRBV5-1 and TRBJ1-2; unclear D gene. The germline V gene encodes CDR1 SGHRS and CDR2 YFSETQ. CDR3 length equals 13 residues. Trimming pared 0 bases from V and 5 bases from J, leaving 8 bases between. The CDR3: CASSLELGYGYTF. The CDR3 bases are TGCGCCAGCAGCTTGGAATTAGGGTATGGCTACACCTTC.

This clonotype was detected a few times. The chain is built from TRBV7-2 and TRBJ2-3; the D is unclear. Germline CDR1 SGHTA, CDR2 FQGNSA. Deletions cut 2 bases from V and 5 bases from J, with 11 bases between. This CDR3 comprises 14 residues. DNA of the CDR3: TGTGCCAGCAGCTTAAACGTCCGTATAGATACGCAGTATTTT. Protein sequence: CASSLNVRIDTQYF. Full variable domain (remainder filled in from reference TRBV7-2 and TRBJ2-3): GAGVSQSPSNKVTEKGKDVELRCDPISGHTALYWYRQSLGQGLEFLIYFQGNSAPDKSGLPSDRFSAERTGGSVSTLTIQRTQQEDSAVYLCASSLNVRIDTQYFGPGTRLTVL.

V gene TRBV20-1 combines with J gene TRBJ1-2, with TRBD1 matching 7 bases. The junction had 3 bases not matched to a gene; V was cut back by 4 bases and J by 4 bases. The CDR3 has 12 residues. The V gene's germline CDR1 is DFQATT and CDR2 SNEGSKA (reference sequence). The CDR3 here is CSAKQGTYGYTF. CDR3 nucleotide sequence: TGCAGTGCTAAACAGGGGACCTATGGCTACACCTTC.

This clonotype was picked up a small number of times. The chain is built from TRBV5-5 and TRBJ1-2; 10 positions agree with TRBD1. The CDR3 sequence is 15 residues long. The V segment lost 1 base and the J segment 2 bases; nucleotides outside the gene matches: 2. CDR1 SGHKS and CDR2 YYEKEE come from the germline V gene (reference sequence). The CDR3 region has the DNA TGTGCCAGCAGCTTGAGGGACAGGGGAAACTATGGCTACACCTTC. This translates into CASSLRDRGNYGYTF. Variable domain in full (rest from reference TRBV5-5 and TRBJ1-2): DAGVTQSPTHLIKTRGQQVTLRCSPISGHKSVSWYQQVLGQGPQFIFQYYEKEERGRGNFPDRFSARQFPNYSSELNVNALLLGDSALYLCASSLRDRGNYGYTFGSGTRLTVV.